The clone carrying this TCR beta chain was seen many times. Its antigen is as yet unknown. This specimen belongs to a study of T-cell reconstitution after alpha-beta-depleted transplantation in children. The study, taken as a whole, reports: At around two months after transplant, the alpha-beta T cells were reportedly derived from several hundred expanded clones that came from non-depleted graft cells.

The library targeted TCRbeta and was prepared with unique molecular identifiers. One entry per CDR3 protein, called by TCRdb with MiXCR from the PCR reads. The table records approximately 32,000 distinct CDR3 sequences, under 7.5% of them present only once. The CDR3 length is 13 residues. V was trimmed by 6 bases and J by 3 bases, leaving 11 bases between them. From germline, CDR1 is SQVTM and CDR2 ANQGSEA. This TCR was sampled from a child younger than two who had a stem cell transplant for acute myeloid leukemia, so the T cells may come from the graft donor. The chain carries TRBV29-1 and TRBJ2-2, with D possibly called TRBD1 or TRBD2 (5 bases each). Specimen: peripheral blood, collected 60 days after TCRalphabeta/CD19-depleted stem cell transplant. The chain's CDR3 is CSVRDGYTGELFF. The CDR3, as DNA: TGCAGCGTCCGGGACGGATACACCGGGGAGCTGTTTTTT.